A single sample is the source of the 15 T cell receptor beta chains below, sequenced in a study of cytomegalovirus exposure and HLA in healthy donors. PCR was performed using 60 Vbeta and 13 Jbeta primers. TCRdb's table, derived via immunoSEQ multiplex PCR, lists solely in-frame clones and lacks some. The listing contains 50,000 or so clones. Material: PBMCs. Receptor source: a man aged 45-60 years in good health and CMV-seropositive.

The V gene is TRBV6-1, the J gene TRBJ2-3, with TRBD1 matching 8 bases. The junction had 6 bases not matched to a gene; V was cut back by 4 bases and J by 0 bases. The V gene's germline CDR1 is MNHNS and CDR2 SASEGT. The CDR3 is 16 amino acids. CDR3 nucleotides: TGTGCCAGCAGTGGGACAGGGACCTCTAGCACAGATACGCAGTATTTT. Encoded protein: CASSGTGTSSTDTQYF.

A word on this clone: The junction differs from germline at one of its ends, possibly a read error. The chain couples TRBV7-2 to TRBJ2-7, with TRBD1 identical over 11 bases. This CDR3 spans 15 amino acids. Per the germline V gene, CDR1 is SGHTA and CDR2 is FQGNSA. CDR3 nucleotide sequence: TGTGCCAGCAGCGCCGGACAGGGGGCGCTAGGCTTCTTGGACTTC. This translates into CASSAGQGALGFLDF.

This sequence joins TRBV6-6 and TRBJ1-1; 7 bases are shared with TRBD1. The V and J ends lost 7 bases and 1 base, in that order; junction bases with no gene match: 3. Germline lookup yields CDR1 MNHNY and CDR2 SVGAGI (reference sequence). The CDR3 runs to 13 residues. In nucleotides, the CDR3 is TGTGCCAGCATCCGACAGGGGAACACTGAAGCTTTCTTT. Amino acid sequence: CASIRQGNTEAFF.

V usage is TRBV7-6 and J usage is TRBJ2-7; the D gene is possibly TRBD2 (5 bases). There are 13 residues in the CDR3. With 4 bases removed from V and 7 bases from J, the gap between germline ends came to 14 bases. CDR1 is SGHVS and CDR2 is FNYEAQ in the germline V gene. This CDR3 reads CASSYSTRGEQYF. The CDR3 DNA is TGTGCCAGCAGCTATTCGACCCGGGGAGAGCAGTACTTC.

The rearrangement joins TRBV4-3 to TRBJ1-5; TRBD1 might be the D (6 bases). Germline CDR1 LGHNA, CDR2 YSLEER. The V gene lost 0 bases and the J gene lost 3 bases, with 12 bases spanning the gap. The CDR3 is 16 amino acids. The CDR3 DNA follows: TGCGCCAGCAGCCAAGAAAGGGGGGGTCCCAATCAGCCCCAGCATTTT. Its translation: CASSQERGGPNQPQHF.

This chain links TRBV5-1 with TRBJ1-4; 7 bases are shared with TRBD1. The trim removed 4 bases at V and 6 bases at J, leaving 9 bases unmatched. Germline V CDR1 and CDR2: SGHRS, YFSETQ. CDR3 length equals 15 residues. The CDR3, as DNA: TGCGCCAGCAGCACAGGGGTCGCTTTATATGAAAAACTGTTTTTT. Amino acid sequence: CASSTGVALYEKLFF. Complete variable domain (other parts from reference TRBV5-1 and TRBJ1-4): KAGVTQTPRYLIKTRGQQVTLSCSPISGHRSVSWYQQTPGQGLQFLFEYFSETQRNKGNFPGRFSGRQFSNSRSEMNVSTLELGDSALYLCASSTGVALYEKLFFGSGTQLSVL.

The rearrangement joins TRBV28 to TRBJ2-7, with D possibly TRBD2 on 5 matching bases. The CDR3 extends over 15 amino acids. The germline V gene has CDR1 MDHEN and CDR2 SYDVKM. Trimming took 5 bases from V and 0 from J, leaving 14 bases between them. CDR3 sequence: CASSTSGYTSYEQYF. Here the CDR3 DNA reads TGTGCCAGCAGTACCTCGGGGTATACCTCCTACGAGCAGTACTTC.

The CDR3 DNA sequence: TGTGCCAGCAGCTTAAGTCCCGGGACTACCTACGAGCAGTACTTC. Translating it yields CASSLSPGTTYEQYF. V gene TRBV7-2 combines with J gene TRBJ2-7; 7 positions agree with TRBD2. Germline values: CDR1 SGHTA, CDR2 FQGNSA. The CDR3 is 15 amino acids. With V trimmed by 2 bases and J by 2 bases, 6 bases remained unmatched.

For the CDR3, the DNA is TGTGCCAGCAGCTACAGGGGGAATTACAATGAGCAGTTCTTC. Residues: CASSYRGNYNEQFF. The chain uses TRBV11-1 and TRBJ2-1, with 8 bases aligning to TRBD1. This CDR3 spans 14 amino acids. The germline CDR1 and CDR2 sequences are SGHAT and FQDESV (reference sequence). V dropped 4 bases and J dropped 4; count of bases not matched to a gene: 3.

The chain links TRBV20-1 to TRBJ1-2; D is uncertain. CDR3 length equals 11 residues. CDR1 and CDR2 from the germline V gene are DFQATT and SNEGSKA (reference sequence). The ends were cut back, 5 bases at V and 5 bases at J, with 9 bases in the middle. The CDR3 spells CSALTEYGYTF. The CDR3 coding sequence is TGCAGTGCTCTAACAGAATATGGCTACACCTTC.

CDR3 protein: CATSAETGFSSYEQYF. CDR3 coding DNA: TGTGCCACCAGCGCAGAGACAGGGTTCAGCTCCTACGAGCAGTACTTC. The rearrangement uses TRBV15 and TRBJ2-7; 7 bases are shared with TRBD1. The CDR3 is 16 amino acids. Germline V CDR1 and CDR2: LNHNV, YYDKDF (reference sequence). V shed 5 bases, J shed 0 bases, and the junction held 10 bases outside the gene matches.

This chain links TRBV14 with TRBJ2-5, with D perhaps TRBD1 (6 bases). The CDR3 extends over 15 amino acids. Germline V lookup: CDR1 SGHDN, CDR2 FVKESK. The ends were cut back, 3 bases at V and 5 bases at J, with 16 bases in the middle. The CDR3 loop reads CASSQSGQPTETQYF. For the CDR3, the DNA is TGTGCCAGCAGCCAGTCTGGACAGCCTACCGAGACCCAGTACTTC.

The chain links TRBV15 to TRBJ1-2; D remains unclear. Trimming cost V 0 bases and J 5 bases, with 4 bases left between them. This CDR3 contains 12 residues. The germline V gene encodes CDR1 LNHNV and CDR2 YYDKDF (reference sequence). The CDR3 bases are TGTGCCACCAGCAGAGATACATATGGCTACACCTTC. It codes for CATSRDTYGYTF.

This rearrangement joins TRBV28 to TRBJ2-7, with 7 bases identical to TRBD1. This CDR3 comprises 15 residues. V gave up 6 bases and J gave up 2 bases; unmatched junction bases: 10. Germline V CDR1 and CDR2: MDHEN, SYDVKM. CDR3 amino acids: CASRSTGTAPYEQYF. The CDR3 region has the DNA TGTGCCAGCAGATCTACCGGGACAGCCCCCTACGAGCAGTACTTC. Supplemented by reference TRBV28 and TRBJ2-7, the full variable domain reads DVKVTQSSRYLVKRTGEKVFLECVQDMDHENMFWYRQDPGLGLRLIYFSYDVKMKEKGDIPEGYSVSREKKERFSLILESASTNQTSMYLCASRSTGTAPYEQYFGPGTRLTVT.

The chain has TRBV7-8 and TRBJ1-1; the D is unclear. V lost 5 bases and J 5 bases, leaving 12 bases between the germline ends. This CDR3 is built from 13 residues. Germline lookup yields CDR1 SGHVS and CDR2 FQNEAQ. The CDR3 sequence: CASSPGGRTEAFF. The CDR3 bases are TGTGCCAGCAGCCCGGGTGGGAGGACTGAAGCTTTCTTT. Full variable domain (outside the CDR3, taken from reference TRBV7-8 and TRBJ1-1): GAGVSQSPRYKVAKRGQDVALRCDPISGHVSLFWYQQALGQGPEFLTYFQNEAQLDKSGLPSDRFFAERPEGSVSTLKIQRTQQEDSAVYLCASSPGGRTEAFFGQGTRLTVV.